The rows below give T cell receptor beta chains drawn from one sample of a study of blood T cells in healthy people across ages. TCRdb re-called the 5' RACE reads with MiXCR, one entry per CDR3 protein. This table holds more than 1.4 million distinct CDR3 sequences, roughly 40% found once. The source material was blood. All receptors come from a woman in her late teens or twenties in good health. CDR3s include the opening cysteine and the closing phenylalanine or tryptophan. The order of the fields is D gene, clone size, J gene, V gene, CDR3 protein, CDR3 DNA. A D gene is named only where the DNA matches it firmly. Only some rows state a clone size, as once, few, many or a class for expanded clones.

NA | NA | TRBJ1-6 | TRBV10-3 | CAIRGDNNSPLHF | TGTGCCATCAGAGGTGATAATAATTCACCCCTCCACTTT
NA | few | TRBJ2-7 | TRBV20-1 | CSARGGGFYEQYF | TGCAGTGCTAGAGGTGGGGGGTTCTACGAGCAGTACTTC
NA | NA | TRBJ2-1 | TRBV6-1 | CASSDGLVGVSYNEQFF | TGTGCCAGCAGTGATGGCCTCGTGGGGGTATCCTACAATGAGCAGTTCTTC
NA | NA | TRBJ2-4 | TRBV6-2/TRBV6-3 | CASCTFRPSKNIQYF | TGTGCCAGCTGCACCTTTCGTCCCTCCAAAAACATTCAGTACTTC
NA | NA | TRBJ2-3 | TRBV9 | CASSGGDRTETQYF | TGTGCCAGCAGCGGGGGGGATCGCACAGAGACGCAGTATTTT
TRBD1 | few | TRBJ1-2 | TRBV12-3/TRBV12-4 | CASSSNRGPGYTF | TGTGCCAGCAGTTCAAACAGGGGACCTGGCTACACCTTC
NA | many | TRBJ2-7 | TRBV5-1 | CASSFQYDGREQYF | TGCGCCAGCAGCTTTCAATACGACGGACGGGAGCAGTACTTC
TRBD1 | NA | TRBJ2-7 | TRBV14 | CASSQAFSGTGPYEQYF | TGTGCCAGCAGCCAAGCCTTTTCCGGGACAGGGCCCTACGAGCAGTACTTC
NA | NA | TRBJ2-1 | TRBV6-5 | CASSSSGQGYNEQFF | NA
TRBD2 | few | TRBJ2-3 | TRBV5-1 | CASSHSGAAQYF | TGCGCCAGCAGCCATAGCGGGGCAGCGCAGTATTTT
NA | NA | TRBJ2-5 | TRBV11-1 | CASSPQRTPRNEQYF | TGTGCCAGCAGCCCCCAGAGGACTCCTCGGAATGAGCAGTACTTC
NA | NA | TRBJ1-2 | TRBV21-1 | CASSRGTQACYGYTF | TGTGCCAGCAGCAGAGGCACGCAGGCGTGCTATGGCTACACCTTC
TRBD2 | NA | TRBJ2-2 | TRBV5-6 | CASSMRRAGGAGELFF | TGTGCCAGCAGTATGAGGCGCGCGGGAGGGGCCGGGGAGCTGTTTTTT
TRBD2 | NA | TRBJ2-2 | TRBV2 | CASSPGRTSNGELFF | TGTGCCAGCAGCCCTGGCCGGACTAGCAACGGGGAGCTGTTTTTT
TRBD2 | few | TRBJ2-3 | TRBV20-1 | CSARDRGGADTQYF | TGCAGTGCTAGAGATCGCGGGGGGGCAGATACGCAGTATTTT
TRBD2 | NA | TRBJ2-7 | TRBV6-5 | CASSYSYGLDHEQYF | TGTGCCAGCAGTTACTCGTACGGACTAGACCATGAGCAGTACTTC
NA | NA | TRBJ2-5 | TRBV20-1 | CSAENMGTQYF | TGCAGTGCTGAGAACATGGGGACCCAGTACTTC
NA | NA | TRBJ2-1 | TRBV6-1 | CAASGTHTLNEQFF | TGTGCCGCATCTGGGACTCACACCCTCAATGAGCAGTTCTTC
NA | NA | TRBJ1-2 | TRBV18 | CASSPGRDGYTF | TGTGCCAGCAGCCCAGGGCGAGATGGCTACACCTTC
TRBD2 | once | TRBJ2-2 | TRBV7-9 | CASSPIGTSGIGTGELFF | TGTGCCAGCAGCCCTATAGGGACTAGCGGGATCGGCACCGGGGAGCTGTTTTTT
TRBD1 | NA | TRBJ1-4 | TRBV20-1 | CSATGQGGNEKLFF | TGCAGTGCTACCGGACAGGGGGGAAATGAAAAACTGTTTTTT
NA | few | TRBJ2-4 | TRBV29-1 | CSAASGENIQYF | TGCAGTGCCGCCAGCGGAGAAAACATTCAGTACTTC
TRBD2 | NA | TRBJ2-7 | TRBV3-1 | CASSQDRGWETSAYYEQYF | TGTGCCAGCAGCCAAGATCGGGGCTGGGAGACTAGCGCATACTACGAGCAGTACTTC
NA | NA | TRBJ2-7 | TRBV15 | CATRRTGSSYGQYF | TGTGCCACCCGTAGGACTGGTAGCTCCTACGGGCAGTACTTC
TRBD1 | NA | TRBJ1-2 | TRBV3-1 | CASSQDHQGAEGYTF | TGTGCCAGCAGCCAAGATCACCAGGGGGCTGAGGGCTACACCTTC
TRBD2 | few | TRBJ2-7 | TRBV11-2 | CASSPQSGRSYEQYF | TGTGCCAGCAGCCCCCAAAGCGGGAGATCCTACGAGCAGTACTTC
TRBD2 | few | TRBJ2-7 | TRBV2 | CASIELAAFYEQYF | TGTGCCAGCATCGAACTAGCGGCCTTCTACGAGCAGTACTTC
NA | NA | TRBJ1-1 | TRBV20-1 | CSARDAPAAFF | TGCAGTGCTAGAGACGCCCCGGCCGCTTTCTTT
NA | NA | TRBJ1-5 | TRBV12-3/TRBV12-4 | CASSFSGALNQPQHF | TGTGCCAGCAGTTTTTCAGGGGCCCTCAATCAGCCCCAGCATTTT